This T cell receptor beta chain was observed in a study of T cell responses to AZD1222 COVID-19 vaccine. Study-level points and caveats: Among AZD1222 vaccinees, only six were seropositive at baseline. With dominance at 160-218 and 743-854, vaccine-associated CD4 TCRs spanned spike. Mostly white British, mostly female donors; authors suggested clonal diversity may be underestimated.

Clones were read by immunoSEQ multiplex PCR, and TCRdb kept only the in-frame ones, dropping some. The sample holds roughly 150,000 clones, roughly 90% seen once. Between the trimmed V and J ends, which lost 7 bases and 6 bases, there was a span of 21 bases. In germline, CDR1 is MNHEY, CDR2 SMNVEV (reference sequence). CDR3 length: 15 amino acids. This clone appeared once. The antigen is not known. Both about-4-week and about-12-week second-dose recipients were combined. The TCR sequence derives from an adult who received the AZD1222 COVID-19 vaccine. J is TRBJ1-2 and V is TRBV27; weak D call: TRBD1 (5 bases). This specimen was peripheral blood, taken 28 days after the second AZD1222 dose. The chain's CDR3 is CASTKGTGEGHGYTF. DNA for the CDR3: TGTGCCAGCACCAAAGGGACCGGTGAAGGGCATGGCTACACCTTC.